The 21 T cell receptor beta chains below were found in one sample sequenced in a study of siplizumab effects on memory and regulatory T cells. TCRdb's copy holds only in-frame clones and misses some; the assay was immunoSEQ multiplex PCR. The profile shows some 100,000 clones, 92% of them singletons. Sequencing was done on a sample of Tregs sorted from blood. The receptors were gathered from a human donor in good health.

The V gene is TRBV7-9, the J gene TRBJ1-4, with D possibly being TRBD1 (6 bases). Germline V CDR1 and CDR2: SEHNR, FQNEAQ (reference sequence). This CDR3 spans 17 amino acids. V was cut by 1 base and J by 3 bases, with 15 bases left in between. As DNA, the CDR3 is TGTGCCAGCAGCTTAGGGCAGGGGACGGGAGCTAATGAAAAACTGTTTTTT. Translated: CASSLGQGTGANEKLFF.

The gene calls are TRBV7-9 and TRBJ2-5, with 9 bases that match TRBD1. Germline V gives CDR1 SEHNR, CDR2 FQNEAQ (reference sequence). The V segment lost 3 bases and the J segment 5 bases; nucleotides outside the gene matches: 13. The CDR3 has 17 amino acids. In DNA, the CDR3 is TGTGCCAGCAGCTTCCTTCGGGGGGACAGGGTTTCGGAGACCCAGTACTTC. Encoded protein: CASSFLRGDRVSETQYF.

The chain has TRBV28 and TRBJ2-3, with 8 bases identical to TRBD1. Germline V gene data show CDR1 as MDHEN and CDR2 as SYDVKM. V dropped 4 bases and J dropped 3; count of bases not matched to a gene: 9. This CDR3 comprises 16 residues. Here the CDR3 reads CASSSPSGQGTDTQYF. Here the CDR3 DNA reads TGTGCCAGCAGTTCCCCATCCGGACAGGGAACAGATACGCAGTATTTT.

V and J are TRBV5-4 and TRBJ2-3, with 8 bases matching TRBD1. From germline, CDR1 is SGHNT and CDR2 YYREEE (reference sequence). V was pared by 4 bases and J by 4 bases, with 5 bases of the junction left unmatched. The CDR3 consists of 14 residues. CDR3 in amino acids: CASSPGQAPDTQYF. CDR3 bases: TGTGCCAGCAGCCCGGGACAGGCCCCAGATACGCAGTATTTT.

This clone was counted a single time. This chain uses TRBV29-1 with TRBJ1-2; perhaps TRBD1 as D (5 bases). The germline gives CDR1 SQVTM, CDR2 ANQGSEA. CDR3 length: 14 residues. V lost 4 bases, J lost 8 bases, and 20 bases lay in between. The DNA of the CDR3 is TGCAGCGTTGTGTCTTGGGCCGCCGGGGCCGGCTACACCTTC. Amino acids: CSVVSWAAGAGYTF.

This clone was observed a single time. The chain couples TRBV6-1 to TRBJ2-1; D remains unclear. Germline V gene data show CDR1 as MNHNS and CDR2 as SASEGT. Trimming pared 1 base from V and 0 bases from J, leaving 7 bases between. CDR3 length: 15 amino acids. The CDR3 loop is CASSEGRSSYNEQFF. DNA of the CDR3: TGTGCCAGCAGTGAAGGTCGCAGCTCCTACAATGAGCAGTTCTTC.

The V gene is TRBV7-9, the J gene TRBJ2-1, with 9 nucleotides matching TRBD2. V shed 0 bases and J 7 bases; nucleotides not matched to a gene: 16. Germline CDR1 is SEHNR and CDR2 is FQNEAQ (reference sequence). CDR3 length: 19 residues. The CDR3 DNA reads TGTGCCAGCAGCTTAGCGGGGGTAATGAGCGGGAGGCCGGCGAATGAGCAGTTCTTC. Protein sequence: CASSLAGVMSGRPANEQFF.

The V gene is TRBV6-5, the J gene TRBJ2-3; 8 nucleotides agree with TRBD2. Germline V CDR1 and CDR2: MNHEY, SVGAGI. V lost 5 bases to trimming and J lost 4 bases; unmatched junction nucleotides: 8. CDR3 length: 15 amino acids. The CDR3 here is CASSRSGSMADTQYF. CDR3 DNA sequence: TGTGCCAGCAGTCGCAGCGGGAGTATGGCAGATACGCAGTATTTT.

V and J are TRBV11-2 and TRBJ1-2; a weak D match, TRBD1 (6 bases). Germline loops: CDR1 SGHAT, CDR2 FQNNGV. V shed 7 bases and J shed 5 bases, with 32 bases lying between them. This CDR3 region has 19 residues. The CDR3 protein is CASTLDTEPGQVRKYGYTF. CDR3 nucleotide sequence: TGTGCCAGCACCCTTGATACCGAACCGGGACAAGTGAGAAAATATGGCTACACCTTC.

The rearrangement uses TRBV20-1 and TRBJ2-5; perhaps TRBD2 as D (5 bases). The germline V gene encodes CDR1 DFQATT and CDR2 SNEGSKA (reference sequence). The CDR3 extends over 10 amino acids. The V and J ends lost 5 bases and 7 bases respectively, with 8 bases between them. The chain's CDR3 is CSAPAGTQYF. Here the CDR3 DNA reads TGCAGTGCTCCTGCGGGGACCCAGTACTTC.

In DNA, the CDR3 is TGCGCCAGCAGCTTGGTGGACACACAGCTTACCTCTGGGGCCAACGTCCTGACTTTC. Protein product: CASSLVDTQLTSGANVLTF. This chain connects TRBV5-1 to TRBJ2-6; tentatively, D is TRBD1 (5 bases). The CDR3 is 19 amino acids. CDR1 is SGHRS, CDR2 YFSETQ, per germline. The ends were cut back, 0 bases at V and 0 bases at J, with 16 bases in the middle.

This chain joins TRBV5-5 and TRBJ2-7; no definite D call. The length of the CDR3 is 17 residues. Trimming took off 0 bases at V and 0 bases at J, with 16 bases between the two ends. CDR1 is SGHKS, CDR2 YYEKEE, per germline (reference sequence). The CDR3 sequence is CASSLVGAGPFSYEQYF. The CDR3 DNA sequence: TGTGCCAGCAGCTTGGTGGGCGCAGGACCCTTCTCCTACGAGCAGTACTTC.

The chain uses TRBV19 and TRBJ1-5; perhaps TRBD1 as D (5 bases). From germline, CDR1 is LNHDA and CDR2 SQIVND (reference sequence). V was clipped by 7 bases and J by 0 bases, with 19 bases between them. The CDR3 runs 17 residues. For the CDR3, the DNA is TGTGCCAGTACCTCCCGTCGACAGAGCTATAGCAATCAGCCCCAGCATTTT. Translating gives CASTSRRQSYSNQPQHF.

The rearrangement links TRBV6-4 to TRBJ2-7; perhaps TRBD1 as D (5 bases). The ends were cut back, 6 bases at V and 3 bases at J, with 15 bases in the middle. Germline assignment: CDR1 MRHNA and CDR2 SNTAGT. This CDR3 spans 14 amino acids. The CDR3 DNA sequence: TGTGCCAGCAGCTATTCGACAGAGATCTACGAGCAGTACTTC. Amino acid sequence: CASSYSTEIYEQYF.

J is TRBJ2-1 and V is TRBV11-3; D perhaps matches TRBD1 (6 bases). The V end lost 5 bases, the J end lost 7 bases, and 15 bases lay between the germline ends. Looked up from germline, CDR1 is SGHNT and CDR2 is YENEEA. The CDR3 spans 14 residues. Here the CDR3 DNA reads TGTGCCAGCAGCACAATGGACAGAAAGAATGAGCAGTTCTTC. Amino acids: CASSTMDRKNEQFF.

The genes are TRBV6-6 and TRBJ1-6, with a tentative D call TRBD1 (5 bases). With 2 bases removed from V and 16 bases from J, the gap between germline ends came to 9 bases. The CDR3 runs to 11 residues. In germline, CDR1 is MNHNY, CDR2 SVGAGI (reference sequence). CDR3 nucleotides: TGTGCCAGCAGTTACCAGGGACTTCTCCACTTT. This encodes CASSYQGLLHF.

This clone was seen only once. V and J are TRBV5-4 and TRBJ2-7, with D tentatively TRBD2 (6 bases). Trimming took off 4 bases at V and 4 bases at J, with 18 bases between the two ends. The length of the CDR3 is 15 residues. Germline CDR1 is SGHNT and CDR2 is YYREEE (reference sequence). The CDR3 loop is CASSLGGSGAYEQYF. The CDR3 DNA reads TGTGCCAGCAGCCTCGGGGGTAGCGGCGCATACGAGCAGTACTTC.

This CDR3 is CASSDRTGNRNTIYF. CDR3 nucleotides: TGTGCCAGCAGCGACCGGACAGGGAATAGGAACACCATATATTTT. The chain combines TRBV5-4 with TRBJ1-3; 8 bases agree with TRBD1. V gave up 4 bases and J gave up 7 bases; unmatched junction bases: 10. Germline V gives CDR1 SGHNT, CDR2 YYREEE (reference sequence). There are 15 residues in the CDR3.

The rearrangement joins TRBV18 to TRBJ2-1; D is unclear. The CDR3 spans 11 residues. V shed 4 bases and J shed 5 bases, with 3 bases lying between them. Germline values: CDR1 KGHSH, CDR2 LQKENI. The CDR3 spells CASSLDNEQFF. CDR3 DNA sequence: TGTGCCAGCTCACTAGACAATGAGCAGTTCTTC. Filled out from reference TRBV18 and TRBJ2-1, the complete variable domain reads NAGVMQNPRHLVRRRGQEARLRCSPMKGHSHVYWYRQLPEEGLKFMVYLQKENIIDESGMPKERFSAEFPKEGPSILRIQQVVRGDSAAYFCASSLDNEQFFGPGTRLTVL.

The rearrangement joins TRBV6-5 to TRBJ2-7; 7 nucleotides align to TRBD2. The CDR3 runs 14 residues. Unmatched junction bases numbered 9, after V lost 10 bases and J lost 0 bases. Germline V gene lookup returns CDR1 MNHEY and CDR2 SVGAGI. The CDR3 DNA sequence: TGTGCCACCCTAGGGGCTAGCGGCTCCTACGAGCAGTACTTC. This gives the protein CATLGASGSYEQYF.

About this clone itself: This specimen includes other DNA sequences encoding the same CDR3. The DNA for the CDR3 is TGTGCCACCAGCAGAGATCGGGGGAACACTGAAGCTTTCTTT. The encoded protein is CATSRDRGNTEAFF. The rearrangement links TRBV15 to TRBJ1-1; D gene uncertain. V was clipped by 0 bases and J by 1 base, with 6 bases between them. Germline CDR1 reads LNHNV; CDR2 reads YYDKDF (reference sequence). The CDR3 loop spans 14 amino acids.